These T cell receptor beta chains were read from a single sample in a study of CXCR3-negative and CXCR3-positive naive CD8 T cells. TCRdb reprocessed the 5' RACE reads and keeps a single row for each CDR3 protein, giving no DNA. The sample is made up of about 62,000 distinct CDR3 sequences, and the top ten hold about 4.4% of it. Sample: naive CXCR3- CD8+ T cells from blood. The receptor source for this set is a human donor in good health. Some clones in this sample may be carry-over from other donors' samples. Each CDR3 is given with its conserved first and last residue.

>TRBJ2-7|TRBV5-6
CASSLSGSEQYF
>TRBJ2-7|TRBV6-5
CASSTGSTYEQYF
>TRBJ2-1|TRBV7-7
CASSLGPGDRKNEQFF
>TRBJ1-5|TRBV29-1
CSVEDRGTRTQPQHF
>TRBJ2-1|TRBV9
CASSVGGMVANEQFF
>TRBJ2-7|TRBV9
CASSTRTSGGPLTYEQYF
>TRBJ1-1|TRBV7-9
CASSLAGMNTEAFF
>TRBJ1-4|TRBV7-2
CASSPLTGRSEKLYF
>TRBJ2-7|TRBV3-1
CASSQGGISYEQYF
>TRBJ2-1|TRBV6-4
CASSREGAVNEQFF
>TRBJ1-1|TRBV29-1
CSVLGGALNTEAFF
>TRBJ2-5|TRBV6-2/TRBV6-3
CASSYSDGSGGLATQYF
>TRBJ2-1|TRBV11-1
CASRSTGQGAYNEQFF
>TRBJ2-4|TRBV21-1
CASRDRTGNIQYF
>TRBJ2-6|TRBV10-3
CAIDSVAGLGANVLTF
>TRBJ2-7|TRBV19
CASKGHATTYEQYF
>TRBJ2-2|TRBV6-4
CASSDSQGDTGELFF
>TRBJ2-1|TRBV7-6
CASRSLAGRHNEQFF
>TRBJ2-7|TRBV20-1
CSAPGREYEQYF
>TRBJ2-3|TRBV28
CASSLGTSGRNF
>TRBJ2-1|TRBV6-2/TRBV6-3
CASSGQGAYNEQFF
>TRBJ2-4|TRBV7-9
CASSPPLGQLENIQYF
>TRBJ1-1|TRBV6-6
CASSYRQEGAFF
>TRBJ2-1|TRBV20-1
CSARDQRYNEQFF
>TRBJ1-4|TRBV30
CAWSVGYANEKLFF
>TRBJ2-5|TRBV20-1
CSAAGQGVMETQYF
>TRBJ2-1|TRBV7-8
CASSFVGGARDNEQFF
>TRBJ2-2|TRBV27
CASSLSPDRAGELFF
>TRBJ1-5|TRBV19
CASSTSYGRSNQPQHF
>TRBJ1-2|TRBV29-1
CSGIGTGAYGYTF
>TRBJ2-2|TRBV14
CASSQDWFGTGELFF
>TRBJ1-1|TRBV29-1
CSADGENTEAFF
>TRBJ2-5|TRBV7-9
CASSWDNPEETQYF
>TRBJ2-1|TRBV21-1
CASSNTGVGRYFF
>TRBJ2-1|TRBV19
CASSSLAGGLNNEQFF
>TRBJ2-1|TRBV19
CASSIGEGVNEQFF
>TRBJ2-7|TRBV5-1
CASAEAGAIYEQYF
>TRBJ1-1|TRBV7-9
CASSILRGAPRTEAFF
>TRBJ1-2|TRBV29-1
CSVEDRTGHGYTF
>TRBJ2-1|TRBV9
CASSVAWGGNEQFF
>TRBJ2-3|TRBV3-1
CASSQGLAGDEDTQYF
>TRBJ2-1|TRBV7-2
CASSLVGGWTRDNEQFF
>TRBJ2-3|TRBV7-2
CASSLHADTQYF
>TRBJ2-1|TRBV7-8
CASSLAPSGGSVDNEQFF
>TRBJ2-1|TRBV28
CASSLHSSYNEQFF
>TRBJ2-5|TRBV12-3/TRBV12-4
CASTSDRDGDGAQETQYF
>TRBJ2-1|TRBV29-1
CSVEGRYNEQFF
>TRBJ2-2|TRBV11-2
CASSPDPAYTGELFF
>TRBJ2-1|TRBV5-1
CASNDRGPNEQFF
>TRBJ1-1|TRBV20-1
CSARAWANTEAFF
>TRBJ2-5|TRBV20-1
CSAPDPGWTGQETQYF
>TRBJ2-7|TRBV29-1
CSVEGTGYEQYF
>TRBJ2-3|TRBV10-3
CAISESPGKGADTQYF
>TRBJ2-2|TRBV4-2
CASRTSGENTGELFF